This T cell receptor beta chain was obtained from a study of neurological immune-mediated disorders (dated 2019 in TCRdb). Looking at the study overall: Using UMI-based sequencing, the study compared peripheral blood TCR-beta repertoires from patients with HTLV-I-associated myelopathy (HAM/TSP), patients with multiple sclerosis, and healthy controls. The 106 TCR-beta libraries covered PBMC samples along with longitudinal samples, technical triplicates, and paired sorted CD4+ and CD8+ T-cell subsets. Technical triplicate libraries were sequenced so that the variability in frequency of each individual clone could be precisely calculated. The cohort included about 70 subjects: approximately 14 with HAM/TSP, approximately 35 with multiple sclerosis, and 20 or so healthy controls.

The paper as a whole reports these results and caveats: No identical CDR3 amino acid sequences were shared among expanded clones across subjects, suggesting private TCR-beta repertoires in all groups. The highest TCR clonal expansion was observed in HAM/TSP patients, whereas the lowest was observed in MS patients, even when compared with healthy controls.

By share, this clonotype ranks as medium-sized (0.01 to 0.1%). No cognate antigen has been identified for it. There are no base qualities to consult, and no much larger clone falls within one base. The meaning of the sample's time point label: technical triplicate 2. For unsorted PBMC libraries, 2 million PBMCs were used after storage in RNAlater at -80 degrees C until RNA extraction. Peripheral blood was subjected to Ficoll-Hypaque density gradient centrifugation to isolate PBMCs, which were then cryopreserved in liquid nitrogen. cDNA was synthesized by template-switch 5'RACE using a primer with a 10-nucleotide random unique molecular identifier that tagged each TCR transcript. Every sequencing run covered 15-18 subjects and yielded more than 180 million TCR-beta sequences. The RNeasy kit was used for extraction of total RNA. The KAPA Real-time Library Amplification kit was used to amplify TCR-beta VDJ regions with primers targeting the TCR constant region and the 5'RACE anchor. Sample indexes and Illumina adaptors were added in a first PCR, after which library yield was increased in a second PCR. After Ampure bead purification, the TCR product of roughly 650 bp was size-selected on a 2% E-gel SizeSelection system. Before pooling, library quality was checked on a Bioanalyzer, concentration was measured with Qubit, and libraries were quantified with the Kapa Library Quantification kit. An Illumina HiSeq 2500 sequenced the libraries paired-end 2 x 150 bp. To increase sequence diversity, roughly 24-30% phiX was spiked into each library pool. Under the source paper's analysis protocol: The quality-filtered reads were processed with the UMI-based MiGEC pipeline, whose error correction step removed more than 90% of the raw TCR sequences. IMGT germline references were used for aligning VDJ genes, and each clonotype was defined as a unique CDR3 amino acid sequence together with its V-J genes. Clonal expansion, Shannon diversity and CDR3 relatedness were evaluated with VDJtools (CalcPairwiseDistances, ClusterSamples), while phylogenetic trees were built in CLCbio workbench. Expanded clones were defined as having at least 8 unique UMIs, based on coefficient-of-variation modelling across technical triplicates. TCRdb took the public reads, trimmed them with fastp at Q25, ran MiXCR for clone calling and kept in-frame beta chains. When rows share a CDR3 protein, they turn into one entry using the most common DNA and genes. The V and J calls, along with clone size, are taken from TCRdb and not from the paper's own processing. Recorded for this sample are tens of thousands of distinct CDR3 sequences; more than 20% of them occurred a single time. 4.6% of the sample is in the top ten clones.

According to the germline V gene, CDR1 reads SQVTM and CDR2 reads ANQGSEA. Inclusive of the bounding cysteine and phenylalanine, the CDR3 is 13 residues long. Kept here is only the CDR3 DNA, which spans 39 bases and is read in frame from base 1. V and J lose 4 bases and 3 bases, and a span of 13 bases separates them. Sequencing was done on a sample of PBMCs. In this chain, TRBV29-1 is recombined with TRBJ2-7, and perhaps TRBD1 as D gene, on 5 matching bases. This receptor was obtained from a man aged 60-69 years with HTLV-1-associated myelopathy (HAM/TSP). This receptor carries the CDR3 CSVVDRQSYEQYF. The nucleotides are TGCAGCGTTGTAGACCGACAGAGCTACGAGCAGTACTTC.